This TCR beta chain was documented in a study of blood T cell repertoires in COVID-19. Across the study: The samples span acute and convalescent COVID-19 from the United States, Italy and Spain. PBMCs, B-cell-depleted T cells, or T cells provided the cDNA or gDNA that made up the material.

Original methodology: Nucleated cell counts were estimated from reference gene primer amplification. This table comes from immunoSEQ multiplex PCR, and its TCRdb copy is limited to in-frame clones, with some not included. V and J calls and clone size come straight from that table; D and trimming were deduced from the DNA. The sample comprises 35,000 to 40,000 clones, about 85% of which are singletons, and around 20% rests with the top ten. The CDR3 is 16 amino acids. The V segment lost 3 bases and the J segment 5 bases; nucleotides outside the gene matches: 9. Germline loops: CDR1 SGHTA, CDR2 FQGNSA. This clone was picked up one time.

Sequenced material: peripheral blood. The chain joins TRBV7-2 to TRBJ2-5; 10 nucleotides line up with TRBD2. The TCR comes from a man in his 70s with acute or convalescent COVID-19. In nucleotides, the CDR3 is TGTGCCAGCAGCTTGCAAGCGGGAGGGCGGGGGGAGACCCAGTACTTC. It codes for CASSLQAGGRGETQYF.